The clone carrying this TCR beta chain was seen more than once but under ten times. What it recognizes is unknown. Trimming removed 2 bases from V and 1 base from J; junction bases left unmatched: 1. The CDR3 extends over 14 amino acids. Germline-derived CDR1 and CDR2 are MNHEY and SVGAGI. PCR amplification relied on 60 Vbeta primers (plus 13 Jbeta primers). Some clones are missing from TCRdb's copy, which holds only in-frame ones; the method was immunoSEQ multiplex PCR. The sample holds approximately 130,000 clones, around 83% seen once. This sample stems from a study of cytomegalovirus exposure and HLA in healthy donors. These donors, healthy bone marrow donors, were studied. Study findings and constraints: Later analysis suggested links between common viral pathogens and several top significant clusters.

The chain couples TRBV6-5 to TRBJ1-1, with 7 bases lining up with TRBD1. This TCR derives from a woman aged 25 to 45 in good health and CMV-seropositive. The sample consisted of PBMCs. The CDR3 reads CASSYGTANTEAFF. Here the CDR3 DNA reads TGTGCCAGCAGTTACGGGACAGCGAACACTGAAGCTTTCTTT.